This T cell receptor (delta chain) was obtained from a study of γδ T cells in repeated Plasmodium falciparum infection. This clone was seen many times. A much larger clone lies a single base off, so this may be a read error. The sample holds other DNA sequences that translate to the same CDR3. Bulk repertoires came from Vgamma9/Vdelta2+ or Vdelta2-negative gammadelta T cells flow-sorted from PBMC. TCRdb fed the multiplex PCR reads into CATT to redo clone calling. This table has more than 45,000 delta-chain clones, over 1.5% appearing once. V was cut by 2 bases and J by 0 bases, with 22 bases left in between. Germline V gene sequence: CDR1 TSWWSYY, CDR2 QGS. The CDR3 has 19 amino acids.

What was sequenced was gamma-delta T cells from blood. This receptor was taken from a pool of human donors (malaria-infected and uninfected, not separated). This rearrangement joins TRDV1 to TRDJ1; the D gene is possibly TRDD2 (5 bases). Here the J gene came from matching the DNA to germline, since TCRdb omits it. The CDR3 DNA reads TGTGCTCTTGGGGAAACCCTCCTTCTTGCACTAAAGTACACCGATAAACTCATCTTT. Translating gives CALGETLLLALKYTDKLIF.